This T cell receptor (beta chain) was sequenced for a study of OX40 agonist ivuxolimab in advanced cancers. This CDR3 spans 16 amino acids. Trimming stripped 7 bases from V and 4 bases from J, with 20 bases between. Germline V gene sequence: CDR1 LNHDA, CDR2 SQIVND (reference sequence). Sequencing was performed with immunoSEQ multiplex PCR; in TCRdb, only in-frame clones are kept and a portion is missing. The sample yields tens of thousands of clones, around nine tenths seen once. This sequence was found in an adult with an advanced solid tumor such as melanoma, head and neck, liver or kidney cancer. The genes are TRBV19 and TRBJ1-5, with D possibly being TRBD1 (5 bases). Material: CD4+ or CD8+ T cells sorted from blood, obtained in a trial of the OX40 agonist ivuxolimab. CDR3 sequence reads: CASTPRGEGKNQPQHF. In nucleotides, the CDR3 is TGTGCCAGTACTCCTCGGGGGGAAGGAAAAAATCAGCCCCAGCATTTT.